This TCR beta chain originates from a study of shared clonotypes between healthy human individuals. Study outcomes and limitations: Generally, estimated richness proved larger in naive subsets than it did in memory subsets. It was the few donors that limited the genetic and exposure-history diversity represented.

The donor population consisted of healthy HIV-negative adults with no recent acute infections or vaccinations. A split of CD4+ cells into CD45RA+ naive and CD45RA-negative memory subsets was performed. Germline V gives CDR1 KGHSH, CDR2 LQKENI. V dropped 3 bases and J dropped 3 bases, with 15 bases sitting between them. The CDR3 has 15 amino acids. Concerning this clone itself: No antigen is known for it.

Clones were read by immunoSEQ multiplex PCR, and TCRdb kept only the in-frame ones, dropping some. The table shows some 2.3 million clones, with roughly 93% occurring only once. The specimen was naive CD4+ T cells from PBMCs. Subset described: CD45RA+ positively selected. The V and J genes are TRBV18 and TRBJ2-7; TRBD1 is a possible D gene (5 bases). The source is a man between 18 and 29 years old in good health. Some clones in this sample may be carry-over from other donors' samples. CDR3 sequence reads: CASSPQNAGYYEQYF. The CDR3 nucleotides read TGTGCCAGCTCACCCCAAAACGCAGGGTACTACGAGCAGTACTTC.